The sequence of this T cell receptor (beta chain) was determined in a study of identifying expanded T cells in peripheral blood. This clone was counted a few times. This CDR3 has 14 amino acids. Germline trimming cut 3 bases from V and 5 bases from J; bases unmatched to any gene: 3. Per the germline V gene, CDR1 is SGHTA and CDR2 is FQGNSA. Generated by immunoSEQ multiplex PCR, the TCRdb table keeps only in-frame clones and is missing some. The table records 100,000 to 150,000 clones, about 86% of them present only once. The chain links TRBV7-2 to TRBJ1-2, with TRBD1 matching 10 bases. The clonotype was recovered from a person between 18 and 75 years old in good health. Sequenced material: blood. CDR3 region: CASSFLGQGYGYTF. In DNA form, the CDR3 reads TGTGCCAGCAGCTTCCTGGGACAGGGGTATGGCTACACCTTC.